This TCR beta chain was captured by sequencing in a study of blood T cell repertoires in COVID-19. Notes on this clone: Mismatch with germline at one junction end may stem from a read error.

This CDR3 comprises 15 residues. Per the germline V gene, CDR1 is GTSNPN and CDR2 is SVGIG (reference sequence). While infection was still active, Seattle patients were enrolled and then followed longitudinally. Original handling: Amplification with reference gene primers provided the estimates of nucleated cell counts. The protocol was immunoSEQ multiplex PCR, while the TCRdb copy is restricted to in-frame clones and leaves out a portion. Clone size and V and J calls were adopted from that table, with D and trimming inferred from the DNA. This table has 140,000 to 150,000 clones, around 85% appearing once.

The chain has TRBV30 and TRBJ2-1; 8 bases are shared with TRBD1. The specimen sequenced was peripheral blood. The clonotype comes from a woman in her sixties with COVID-19, enrolled during active disease. The CDR3, as DNA: TGTGCCTGCCATCCCAGGGGGCAAACATGGAATGAGGAGTTCTTC. Translated, it gives CACHPRGQTWNEEFF.